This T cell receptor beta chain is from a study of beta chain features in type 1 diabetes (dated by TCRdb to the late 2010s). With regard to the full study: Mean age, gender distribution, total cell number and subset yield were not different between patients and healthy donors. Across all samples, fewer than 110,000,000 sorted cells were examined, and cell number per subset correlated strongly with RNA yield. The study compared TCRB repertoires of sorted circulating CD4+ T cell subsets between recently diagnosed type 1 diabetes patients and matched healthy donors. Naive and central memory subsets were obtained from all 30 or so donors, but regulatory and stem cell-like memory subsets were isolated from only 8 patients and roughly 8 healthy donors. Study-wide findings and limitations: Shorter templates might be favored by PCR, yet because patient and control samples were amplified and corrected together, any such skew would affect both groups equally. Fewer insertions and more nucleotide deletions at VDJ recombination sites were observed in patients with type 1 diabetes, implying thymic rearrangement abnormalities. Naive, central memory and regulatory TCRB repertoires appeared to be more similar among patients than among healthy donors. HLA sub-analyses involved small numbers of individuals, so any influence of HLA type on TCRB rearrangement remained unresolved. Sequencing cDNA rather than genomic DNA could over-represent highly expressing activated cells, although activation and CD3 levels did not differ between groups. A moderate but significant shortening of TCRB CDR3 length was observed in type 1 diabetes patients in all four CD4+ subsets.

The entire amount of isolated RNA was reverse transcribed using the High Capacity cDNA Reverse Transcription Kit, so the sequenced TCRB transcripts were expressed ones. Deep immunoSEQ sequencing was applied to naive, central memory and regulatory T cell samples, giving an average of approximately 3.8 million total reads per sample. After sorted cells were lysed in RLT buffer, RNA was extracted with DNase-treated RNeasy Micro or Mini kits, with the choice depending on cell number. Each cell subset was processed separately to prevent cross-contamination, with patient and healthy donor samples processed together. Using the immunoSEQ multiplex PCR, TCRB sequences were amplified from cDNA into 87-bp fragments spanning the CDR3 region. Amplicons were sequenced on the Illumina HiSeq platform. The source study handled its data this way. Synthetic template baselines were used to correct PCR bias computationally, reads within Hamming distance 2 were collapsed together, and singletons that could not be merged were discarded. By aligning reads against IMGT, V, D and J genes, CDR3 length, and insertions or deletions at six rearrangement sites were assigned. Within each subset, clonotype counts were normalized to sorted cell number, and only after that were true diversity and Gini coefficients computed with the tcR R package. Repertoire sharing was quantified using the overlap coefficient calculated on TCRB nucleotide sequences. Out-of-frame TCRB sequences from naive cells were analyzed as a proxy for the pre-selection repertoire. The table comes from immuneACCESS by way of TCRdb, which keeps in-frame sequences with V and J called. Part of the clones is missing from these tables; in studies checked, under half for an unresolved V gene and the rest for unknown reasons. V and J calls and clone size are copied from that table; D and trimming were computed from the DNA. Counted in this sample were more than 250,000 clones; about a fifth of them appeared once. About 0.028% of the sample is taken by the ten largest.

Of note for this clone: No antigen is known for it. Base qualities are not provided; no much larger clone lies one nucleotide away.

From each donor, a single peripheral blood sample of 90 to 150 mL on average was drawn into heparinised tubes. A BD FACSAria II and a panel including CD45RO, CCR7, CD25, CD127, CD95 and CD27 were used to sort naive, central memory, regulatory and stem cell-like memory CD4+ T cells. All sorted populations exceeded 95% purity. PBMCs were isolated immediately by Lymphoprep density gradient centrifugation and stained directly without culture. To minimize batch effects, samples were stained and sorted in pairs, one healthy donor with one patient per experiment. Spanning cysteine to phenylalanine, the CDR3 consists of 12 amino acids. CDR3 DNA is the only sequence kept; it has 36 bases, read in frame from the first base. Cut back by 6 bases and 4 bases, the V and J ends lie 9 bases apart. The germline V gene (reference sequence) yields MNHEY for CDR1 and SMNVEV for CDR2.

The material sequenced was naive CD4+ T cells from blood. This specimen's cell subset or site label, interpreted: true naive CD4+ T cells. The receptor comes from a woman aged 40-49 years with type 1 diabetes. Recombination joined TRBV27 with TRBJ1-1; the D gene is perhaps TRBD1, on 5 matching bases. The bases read TGTGCCAGCAGAGGGGTGGGCACTGAAGCTTTCTTT. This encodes CASRGVGTEAFF.